The 26 T cell receptor beta chains given below trace back to one sample, sequenced in a study of spatial heterogeneity in lung cancer (dated by TCRdb to between 2019 and 2020). The time point label here, explained by the study, means: sample taken at primary tumor resection. For TCR sequencing, whole RNA was extracted from tumor and nontumor lung tissue, or from cryopreserved PBMC samples, and no cell sorting was done. The library came from 5' RACE. Reads for this sample came from a NextSeq 500. TCRdb itself trimmed the public reads at Q25 with fastp, ran MiXCR and retained productive beta chains. Entries that share a CDR3 protein sequence are merged under the most common genes and DNA. In all, the sample holds tens of thousands of distinct CDR3 sequences, and over 9.5% of those were seen once. In total, the top ten clones hold approximately 40% of the sample. The material was PBMCs, obtained at surgery. These receptors all come from a female donor with early-stage non-small cell lung cancer.

This clonotype was counted only a few times. This chain connects TRBV4-3 to TRBJ2-5; 15 positions agree with TRBD2. The V segment lost 4 bases and the J segment 5 bases; nucleotides outside the gene matches: 2. Germline V CDR1 and CDR2: LGHNA, YSLEER. This CDR3 comprises 15 residues. The CDR3 DNA is TGCGCCAGCAGCCGAGGACTAGCGGGAGGGGAGACCCAGTACTTC. Translated, it gives CASSRGLAGGETQYF.

This clonotype has just a few counts. The V call is TRBV6-4, the J call TRBJ2-1, with TRBD2 matching 14 bases. In germline, CDR1 is MRHNA, CDR2 SNTAGT. CDR3 length: 14 residues. Trimming at V came to 10 bases and at J to 9 bases, leaving 8 bases not matched to a gene. CDR3 coding DNA: TGTGCCACCTCGACTAGCGGGGGGGCTGTTGAGCAGTTCTTC. Its translation: CATSTSGGAVEQFF.

In this sample, this clonotype turned up a few times. The chain is built from TRBV14 and TRBJ2-3, with 9 bases lining up with TRBD1. This CDR3 is 18 amino acids long. Germline V CDR1 and CDR2: SGHDN, FVKESK. V dropped 4 bases and J dropped 0; count of bases not matched to a gene: 11. CDR3 residues: CASSPYQQGAMSTDTQYF. CDR3 DNA sequence: TGTGCCAGCAGCCCATACCAACAGGGGGCTATGAGCACAGATACGCAGTATTTT. Using reference TRBV14 and TRBJ2-3 for the parts outside the CDR3, the full variable domain is EAGVTQFPSHSVIEKGQTVTLRCDPISGHDNLYWYRRVMGKEIKFLLHFVKESKQDESGMPNNRFLAERTGGTYSTLKVQPAELEDSGVYFCASSPYQQGAMSTDTQYFGPGTRLTVL.

This clonotype was detected ten times or more. This sequence joins TRBV6-2 or TRBV6-3 and TRBJ2-7; either TRBD1 or TRBD2 may supply D (7 bases each). With 4 bases removed from V and 3 bases from J, the gap between germline ends came to 19 bases. The germline V gene encodes CDR1 MNHEY and CDR2 SVGEGT. There are 16 residues in the CDR3. CDR3 region: CASSSRRQGGIYEQYF. The CDR3 bases are TGTGCCAGCAGTTCTCGAAGACAGGGAGGGATCTACGAGCAGTACTTC.

The rearrangement uses TRBV11-2 and TRBJ2-1; D assignment may be TRBD1 or TRBD2 (5 bases each). From germline, CDR1 is SGHAT and CDR2 FQNNGV. The CDR3 consists of 14 residues. Trimming took 5 bases from V and 3 from J, leaving 11 bases between them. The CDR3 bases are TGTGCCAGCAGCCCCGGGACGGTCTACAATGAGCAGTTCTTC. Translated, it gives CASSPGTVYNEQFF. The full variable domain, in which reference TRBV11-2 and TRBJ2-1 provide the parts outside the CDR3, is EAGVAQSPRYKIIEKRQSVAFWCNPISGHATLYWYQQILGQGPKLLIQFQNNGVVDDSQLPKDRFSAERLKGVDSTLKIQPAKLEDSAVYLCASSPGTVYNEQFFGPGTRLTVL.

This rearrangement joins TRBV5-1 to TRBJ1-1, with TRBD1 as a possible D gene (6 bases). The ends were cut back, 3 bases at V and 3 bases at J, with 12 bases in the middle. The CDR3 covers 14 residues. CDR1 SGHRS and CDR2 YFSETQ come from the germline V gene. CDR3: CASSSQGRDTEAFF. The CDR3 DNA follows: TGCGCCAGCAGCTCCCAGGGGCGGGACACTGAAGCTTTCTTT.

The V gene is TRBV5-5, the J gene TRBJ1-1; D is unclear. This CDR3 has 15 residues. CDR1 is SGHKS, CDR2 YYEKEE, per germline (reference sequence). V gave up 0 bases and J gave up 5 bases, with 14 bases separating them. Here the CDR3 DNA reads TGTGCCAGCAGCTTGGCCGCGGGTGGGAGGACTGAAGCTTTCTTT. The encoded protein is CASSLAAGGRTEAFF.

This clonotype was counted at least ten times. This chain's CDR3 is CASRFRGGNSPLHF. Here the CDR3 DNA reads TGTGCCAGCAGATTCAGGGGGGGGAATTCACCCCTCCACTTT. This chain links TRBV27 with TRBJ1-6; 7 bases fit TRBD1. The length of the CDR3 is 14 residues. Germline V CDR1 and CDR2: MNHEY, SMNVEV (reference sequence). The trim removed 6 bases at V and 7 bases at J, leaving 6 bases unmatched.

The J gene is TRBJ2-3, the V gene TRBV29-1, with D maybe TRBD1 (5 bases). V dropped 6 bases and J dropped 6 bases, with 19 bases sitting between them. The CDR3 is 14 residues long. CDR1 and CDR2 from the germline V gene are SQVTM and ANQGSEA. DNA of the CDR3: TGCAGCGTAGGGTTGTTAGGGGCGCGGGATACGCAGTATTTT. Encoded protein: CSVGLLGARDTQYF.

This chain uses TRBV30 with TRBJ2-5, with D perhaps TRBD1 (6 bases). This CDR3 contains 13 residues. The germline V and J ends were trimmed by 3 bases and 1 base, with 9 bases remaining between them. CDR1 and CDR2 (germline): GTSNPN, SVGIG (reference sequence). The CDR3 bases are TGTGCCTGGAGCCAGGGGACCCAAGAGACCCAGTACTTC. It specifies CAWSQGTQETQYF.

This clonotype was picked up a small number of times. The chain combines TRBV7-8 with TRBJ1-5, with TRBD1 identical over 8 bases. V trimming: 4 bases; J trimming: 7 bases; junction bases outside the gene matches: 9. The CDR3 has 15 residues. From germline, CDR1 is SGHVS and CDR2 FQNEAQ. The DNA for the CDR3 is TGTGCCAGCAGCTCAGGGGGCCTAGTCGGCCAGCCCCAGCATTTT. It codes for CASSSGGLVGQPQHF.

In its sample, this clonotype ranks as medium-sized. CDR3 DNA: TGTGCCAGCAGTTCCGACAGGGACACTGAAGCTTTCTTT. Its translation: CASSSDRDTEAFF. The chain combines TRBV6-6 with TRBJ1-1; 7 bases are a match to TRBD1. This CDR3 is built from 13 residues. The germline CDR1 and CDR2 sequences are MNHNY and SVGAGI (reference sequence). The V and J ends lost 4 bases and 3 bases, in that order; junction bases with no gene match: 2.

The V gene is TRBV20-1, the J gene TRBJ2-2; D uncertain. V lost 3 bases to trimming and J lost 0 bases, with 11 bases between them. CDR3 length: 15 residues. CDR1 and CDR2 (germline): DFQATT, SNEGSKA (reference sequence). The CDR3 DNA reads as TGCAGTGCTAGTTGGGCAGTTTCGAACACCGGGGAGCTGTTTTTT. Its translation is CSASWAVSNTGELFF.

This clonotype has only a few counts. V gene TRBV6-6 combines with J gene TRBJ1-3; 7 nucleotides line up with TRBD1. CDR1 is MNHNY, CDR2 SVGAGI, per germline (reference sequence). The CDR3 spans 17 residues. The V gene end was trimmed by 6 bases and the J gene end by 2 bases; junction bases not matched to a gene: 13. The CDR3 sequence is CASRPTKGQSTGNTIYF. As DNA, the CDR3 is TGTGCCAGCAGACCCACCAAGGGACAGTCGACTGGAAACACCATATATTTT.

This clonotype was seen only a few times. The chain carries TRBV6-1 and TRBJ2-1, with a possible D match to TRBD2 (5 bases). CDR1 is MNHNS, CDR2 SASEGT, per germline. Deletions cut 7 bases from V and 2 bases from J, with 12 bases between. This CDR3 has 14 amino acids. CDR3 in DNA: TGTGCCAGCACAGGACTCCCACCCTACAATGAGCAGTTCTTC. The encoded protein is CASTGLPPYNEQFF.

The rearrangement uses TRBV20-1 and TRBJ1-5, with D possibly TRBD1 on 6 matching bases. The germline V gene encodes CDR1 DFQATT and CDR2 SNEGSKA (reference sequence). CDR3 length: 15 residues. Trimming shortened V by 0 bases and J by 3 bases, and 12 bases separated the two germline ends. This chain's CDR3 is CSARDWGAPNQPQHF. The CDR3 nucleotides read TGCAGTGCTAGAGATTGGGGGGCCCCCAATCAGCCCCAGCATTTT.

This chain connects TRBV5-1 to TRBJ2-5, with TRBD1 matching over 7 bases. CDR3 length: 17 amino acids. V lost 1 base to trimming and J lost 2 bases; unmatched junction nucleotides: 11. Germline V gives CDR1 SGHRS, CDR2 YFSETQ. CDR3 coding DNA: TGCGCCAGCAGCTTGCGGGGTGACAGGGTGGGTCAAGAGACCCAGTACTTC. It specifies CASSLRGDRVGQETQYF.

A note on this clonotype: It may be a read error: a sequence one base away is much more abundant. The gene calls are TRBV5-6 and TRBJ2-1; TRBD2 is a possible D gene (6 bases). CDR1 is SGHDT and CDR2 is YYEEEE in the germline V gene. With 5 bases removed from V and 3 bases from J, the gap between germline ends came to 18 bases. This CDR3 spans 16 amino acids. The CDR3 is CASRPGEGGNYNEQFF. The CDR3 DNA reads TGTGCCAGCAGGCCTGGAGAGGGCGGGAACTACAATGAGCAGTTCTTC.

The chain links TRBV5-1 to TRBJ1-6; D is perhaps TRBD1 (5 bases). This CDR3 is 14 amino acids long. With 0 bases removed from V and 7 bases from J, the gap between germline ends came to 8 bases. Germline loops: CDR1 SGHRS, CDR2 YFSETQ. CDR3 sequence reads: CASSLAGENSPLHF. In nucleotides, the CDR3 is TGCGCCAGCAGCTTGGCGGGGGAGAATTCACCCCTCCACTTT. Looking up the rest from reference TRBV5-1 and TRBJ1-6 gives the full variable domain: KAGVTQTPRYLIKTRGQQVTLSCSPISGHRSVSWYQQTPGQGLQFLFEYFSETQRNKGNFPGRFSGRQFSNSRSEMNVSTLELGDSALYLCASSLAGENSPLHFGNGTRLTVT.

This clonotype was seen ten or more times. The J gene is TRBJ2-5, the V gene TRBV18; a weak D match, TRBD1 (6 bases). From germline, CDR1 is KGHSH and CDR2 LQKENI. This CDR3 has 13 amino acids. The V and J ends lost 8 bases and 3 bases respectively, with 13 bases between them. CDR3 coding DNA: TGTGCCAGCGCTCAGGGGACCAAAGAGACCCAGTACTTC. This gives the protein CASAQGTKETQYF.

Worth noting for this clonotype: This clone may be a read error of a much larger clone one base away. The genes are TRBV15 and TRBJ2-3; 8 nucleotides align to TRBD2. The CDR3 is made up of 17 amino acids. Germline V gene data show CDR1 as LNHNV and CDR2 as YYDKDF (reference sequence). Trimming took 4 bases from V and 1 from J; bases not matched to a gene: 10. CDR3 bases: TGTGCCACCAGCAAGGGACTAGTGGGGGCGGGCACAGATACGCAGTATTTT. As protein: CATSKGLVGAGTDTQYF.

This clonotype was seen at least ten times. The V gene is TRBV2, the J gene TRBJ1-1; D might be TRBD1 (6 bases). The CDR3 is 19 residues long. The V gene's germline CDR1 is SNHLY and CDR2 FYNNEI. V was pared by 2 bases and J by 4 bases, with 26 bases between. The CDR3 loop reads CASSELGTYAASMITEAFF. Written as DNA, the CDR3 is TGTGCCAGCAGTGAACTCGGGACATACGCAGCCAGCATGATCACTGAAGCTTTCTTT.

In this sample, this clonotype turned up many times. The chain carries TRBV28 and TRBJ1-1, with unresolved D. Germline loops: CDR1 MDHEN, CDR2 SYDVKM. CDR3 length: 14 amino acids. Trimming left V 3 bases short and J 1 base short, with 9 bases between. This CDR3 reads CASSFPTENTEAFF. CDR3 bases: TGTGCCAGCAGTTTTCCCACCGAGAACACTGAAGCTTTCTTT. Based on the CDR3 plus reference TRBV28 and TRBJ1-1, the full variable domain is DVKVTQSSRYLVKRTGEKVFLECVQDMDHENMFWYRQDPGLGLRLIYFSYDVKMKEKGDIPEGYSVSREKKERFSLILESASTNQTSMYLCASSFPTENTEAFFGQGTRLTVV.

This sequence joins TRBV7-2 and TRBJ2-5; no clear D. The CDR3 is 13 amino acids. The V end lost 5 bases, the J end lost 5 bases, and 12 bases lay between the germline ends. Germline V gene lookup returns CDR1 SGHTA and CDR2 FQGNSA. CDR3 amino acids: CASSRSEAETQYF. The CDR3 nucleotides are TGTGCCAGCAGCCGTAGTGAGGCGGAGACCCAGTACTTC. The full variable domain, with the rest looked up from reference TRBV7-2 and TRBJ2-5, is GAGVSQSPSNKVTEKGKDVELRCDPISGHTALYWYRQSLGQGLEFLIYFQGNSAPDKSGLPSDRFSAERTGGSVSTLTIQRTQQEDSAVYLCASSRSEAETQYFGPGTRLLVL.

The V and J genes are TRBV2 and TRBJ2-1; TRBD2 might be the D (6 bases). The V and J ends lost 1 base and 6 bases respectively, with 16 bases between them. The CDR3 covers 16 residues. The germline CDR1 and CDR2 sequences are SNHLY and FYNNEI. This CDR3 reads CASSEGSGGWINEQFF. The CDR3 DNA follows: TGTGCCAGCAGTGAAGGGAGCGGAGGGTGGATCAATGAGCAGTTCTTC.

This clonotype has at least ten counts. The chain employs TRBV19 and TRBJ1-2, with TRBD1 matching 8 bases. The CDR3 has 15 amino acids. The junction had 9 bases not matched to a gene; V was cut back by 5 bases and J by 4 bases. Germline V gene sequence: CDR1 LNHDA, CDR2 SQIVND (reference sequence). The CDR3 DNA sequence: TGTGCCAGTAGTTCCACCGGGACAGGAACCTATGGCTACACCTTC. This translates into CASSSTGTGTYGYTF.